This T cell receptor (beta chain) was obtained from a study of blood T cell repertoires in COVID-19. The CDR3 is 18 amino acids. Germline V gives CDR1 MGHDK, CDR2 SYGVNS. With 2 bases clipped from V and 3 bases from J, the junction kept 14 bases outside the gene matches. The table came from immunoSEQ multiplex PCR; TCRdb's copy has only in-frame clones and leaves some out. Found here are about 200,000 clones, around three quarters of them singletons; the top ten hold less than 6%. This clonotype was obtained from a woman between 65 and 79 years old with acute or convalescent COVID-19. This rearrangement joins TRBV25-1 to TRBJ1-1; TRBD1 agrees at 8 bases. Sequences were obtained from peripheral blood. CDR3 region: CASSEGGTGHPADTEAFF. CDR3 nucleotides: TGTGCCAGCAGTGAAGGGGGGACAGGTCACCCCGCGGACACTGAAGCTTTCTTT.